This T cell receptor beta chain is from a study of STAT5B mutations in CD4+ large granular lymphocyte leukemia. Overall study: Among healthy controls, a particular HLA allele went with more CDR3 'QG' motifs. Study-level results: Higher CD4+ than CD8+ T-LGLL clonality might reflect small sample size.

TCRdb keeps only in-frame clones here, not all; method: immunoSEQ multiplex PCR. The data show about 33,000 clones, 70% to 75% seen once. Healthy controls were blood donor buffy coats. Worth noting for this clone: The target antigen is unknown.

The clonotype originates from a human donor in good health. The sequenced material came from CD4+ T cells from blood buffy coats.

The CDR3 DNA follows: TGTGCCAGCCGAGCATCCGCGCAGGGGTATGAGCAGTTCTTC. It encodes CASRASAQGYEQFF. The chain employs TRBV2 and TRBJ2-1; TRBD1 might be the D (6 bases). Germline V gives CDR1 SNHLY, CDR2 FYNNEI. Trimming cost V 8 bases and J 8 bases, with 19 bases left between them. The CDR3 loop spans 14 amino acids.